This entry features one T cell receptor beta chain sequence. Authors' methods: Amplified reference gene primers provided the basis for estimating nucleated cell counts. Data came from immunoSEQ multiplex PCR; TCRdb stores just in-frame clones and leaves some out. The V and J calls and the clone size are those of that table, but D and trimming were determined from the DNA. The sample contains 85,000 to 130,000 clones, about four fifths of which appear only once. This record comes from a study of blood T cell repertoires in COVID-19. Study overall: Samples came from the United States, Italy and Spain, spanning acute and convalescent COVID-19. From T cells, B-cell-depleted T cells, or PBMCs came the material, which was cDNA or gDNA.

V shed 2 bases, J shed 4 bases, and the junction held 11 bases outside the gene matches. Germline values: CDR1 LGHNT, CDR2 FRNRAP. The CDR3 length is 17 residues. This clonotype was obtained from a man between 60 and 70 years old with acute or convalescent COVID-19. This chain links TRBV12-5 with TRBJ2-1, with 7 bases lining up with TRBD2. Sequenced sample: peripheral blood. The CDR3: CASGLTSGGRVYNEQFF. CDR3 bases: TGTGCTAGTGGTTTGACCTCTGGAGGGAGGGTGTACAATGAGCAGTTCTTC.